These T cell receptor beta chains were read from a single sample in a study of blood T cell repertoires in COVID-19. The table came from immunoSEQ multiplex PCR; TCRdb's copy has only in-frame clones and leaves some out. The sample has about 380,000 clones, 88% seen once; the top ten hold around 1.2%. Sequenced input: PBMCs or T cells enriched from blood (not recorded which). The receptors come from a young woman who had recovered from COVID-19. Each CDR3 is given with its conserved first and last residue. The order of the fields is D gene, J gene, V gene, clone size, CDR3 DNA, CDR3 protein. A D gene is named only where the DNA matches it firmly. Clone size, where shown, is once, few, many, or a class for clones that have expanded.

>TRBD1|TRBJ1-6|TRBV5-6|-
TGTGCCAGCAGCACGCGACAGGGCGGAAATTCACCCCTCCACTTT
CASSTRQGGNSPLHF
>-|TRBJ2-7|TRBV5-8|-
TGTGCCAGCAGCTTGACATTCTACGAGCAGTACTTC
CASSLTFYEQYF
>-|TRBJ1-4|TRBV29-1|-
TGCAGCGTAGCCACCGGGAACCGTGAAAAACTGTTTTTT
CSVATGNREKLFF
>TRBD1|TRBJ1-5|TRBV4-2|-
TGTGCCAGCAGCCAGGGTGTGGGACAGGTGAATCAGCCCCAGCATTTT
CASSQGVGQVNQPQHF
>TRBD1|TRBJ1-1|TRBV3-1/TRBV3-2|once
TGTGCCAGCAGCCATTCCGGGACAGGGTACGCTGAAGCTTTCTTT
CASSHSGTGYAEAFF
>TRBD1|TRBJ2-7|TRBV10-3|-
TGTGCCATCAGTGACCCGACAGGGTCCTACGAGCAGTACTTC
CAISDPTGSYEQYF
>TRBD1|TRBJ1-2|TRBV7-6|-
TGTGCCAGCAGCCCCGAGGGACAGCAGTATGGCTACACCTTC
CASSPEGQQYGYTF
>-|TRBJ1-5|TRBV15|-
TGTGCCACCAGCTGGCCCCATCAGCCCCAGCATTTT
CATSWPHQPQHF
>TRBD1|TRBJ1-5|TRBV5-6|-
TGTGCCAGCAGCTTCGGGACAGGGAATCAGCCCCAGCATTTT
CASSFGTGNQPQHF
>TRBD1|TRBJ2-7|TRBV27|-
TGTGCCAGCAGTCGACAGGGGGACTACGAGCAGTACTTC
CASSRQGDYEQYF
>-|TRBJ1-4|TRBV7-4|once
TGTGCCAGCAGCCGGCAGGAGGGGACTAATGAAAAACTGTTTTTT
CASSRQEGTNEKLFF
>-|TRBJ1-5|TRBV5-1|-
TGCGCCAGCAGCTTGGGTCAGGGATTGCCCCAGCATTTT
CASSLGQGLPQHF
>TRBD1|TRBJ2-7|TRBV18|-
TGTGCCAGCTCACGTCCCGGGCAGGGGGTCTACGAGCAGTACTTC
CASSRPGQGVYEQYF
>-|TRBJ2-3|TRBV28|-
TGTGCCAGCATGGCCAGTCCAGATACGCAGTATTTT
CASMASPDTQYF
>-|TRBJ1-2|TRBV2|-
TGTGCCAGCAGTTACCGGGACACTAACTATGGCTACACCTTC
CASSYRDTNYGYTF
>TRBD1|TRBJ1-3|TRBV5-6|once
TGTGCCAGCAGCTTGGAAGGACAGGGGCTTCCTGGAAACACCATATATTTT
CASSLEGQGLPGNTIYF